These 2 T cell receptor beta chains were sequenced from one sample in a study of blood T cells in healthy people across ages. A J-beta primer mix and a sample-barcoded 5' primer were used in a second PCR of roughly 7 to 12 cycles. TCRdb passed the 5' RACE reads through MiXCR, listing each CDR3 protein once. The sample gives some 800,000 distinct CDR3 sequences, around 25% of which show up once; under 4.5% is in the top ten. The same sample was also used in a study of T cells of mothers and their children.

The sample taken for sequencing was blood. Receptors originate from a boy aged 10-17 years in good health.

The gene calls are TRBV2 and TRBJ2-1; D possibly corresponds to TRBD2 (5 bases). Germline CDR1 reads SNHLY; CDR2 reads FYNNEI. Trimming removed 7 bases at V and 7 bases at J, with 20 bases between. The CDR3 has 15 residues. The CDR3 nucleotides read TGTGCCAGCAACTGGGAGCGAGAGACCCAAAATGAGCAGTTCTTC. Protein sequence: CASNWERETQNEQFF.

The rearrangement uses TRBV7-2 and TRBJ2-3; TRBD2 matches at 11 bases. CDR3 length equals 16 residues. J lost 3 bases, V lost 2 bases, and 4 bases had no gene match. Germline CDR1 SGHTA, CDR2 FQGNSA. Written as DNA, the CDR3 is TGTGCCAGCAGCTTATGGGCTAGCGGGGGGACAGATACGCAGTATTTT. Its protein product is CASSLWASGGTDTQYF.